The 25 T cell receptor beta chains listed next were all sequenced from one sample in a study of blood T cell repertoires in COVID-19. Libraries were prepared by immunoSEQ multiplex PCR; TCRdb keeps only in-frame clonotypes and omits some of them. The sample has about 230,000 clones, over 75% seen once; the top ten hold around a tenth. The sequenced sample was peripheral blood. The origin of the receptors is a middle-aged man with COVID-19, enrolled during active disease.

This clone appeared a few times. The V call is TRBV18, the J call TRBJ1-3; D is undetermined. Germline-derived CDR1 and CDR2 are KGHSH and LQKENI. The V end was cut by 0 bases, the J end by 5 bases, with 8 bases between. The CDR3 has 14 amino acids. The CDR3 loop reads CASSPPSSRNTIYF. In DNA, the CDR3 is TGTGCCAGCTCACCACCGAGTTCGAGAAACACCATATATTTT.

The CDR3 sequence is CASSFRQAANTGELFF. CDR3 bases: TGCGCCAGCAGCTTTAGACAGGCAGCGAACACCGGGGAGCTGTTTTTT. This sequence joins TRBV5-1 and TRBJ2-2; maybe TRBD1 (6 bases). Looked up from germline, CDR1 is SGHRS and CDR2 is YFSETQ. V was shortened by 2 bases and J by 0 bases, with 11 bases between the two germline ends. The CDR3 has 16 residues.

This clone was seen only a few times. This sequence joins TRBV7-9 and TRBJ1-1; 8 bases align to TRBD1. The CDR3 covers 17 residues. Germline CDR1 SEHNR, CDR2 FQNEAQ (reference sequence). Trimming took 3 bases from V and 0 from J; bases not matched to a gene: 9. CDR3 DNA: TGTGCCAGCAGCTTGGGATTGACAGGGGTCCTGAACACTGAAGCTTTCTTT. Encoded protein: CASSLGLTGVLNTEAFF.

The chain has TRBV6-4 and TRBJ2-1; 10 nucleotides line up with TRBD2. Germline V gives CDR1 MRHNA, CDR2 SNTAGT. The J segment lost 5 bases and the V segment lost 4 bases, leaving 11 bases of the junction unmatched. The CDR3 length is 17 residues. CDR3 residues: CASSAGTGLAVNNEQFF. The CDR3 DNA follows: TGTGCCAGCAGTGCAGGCACTGGACTAGCGGTAAACAATGAGCAGTTCTTC.

This chain uses TRBV28 with TRBJ2-7, with 9 bases matching TRBD1. The CDR3 is made up of 17 amino acids. The germline V gene encodes CDR1 MDHEN and CDR2 SYDVKM. V shed 3 bases, J shed 5 bases, and the junction held 14 bases outside the gene matches. The chain's CDR3 is CASSFPGWGQGPHEQYF. CDR3 DNA sequence: TGTGCCAGCAGTTTCCCCGGTTGGGGACAGGGTCCCCACGAGCAGTACTTC.

The chain recombines TRBV28 with TRBJ1-5, with 7 nucleotides matching TRBD1. The CDR3 contains 14 residues. V lost 6 bases, J lost 1 base, and 3 bases stayed unmatched. Per the germline V gene, CDR1 is MDHEN and CDR2 is SYDVKM. The CDR3 nucleotides are TGTGCCAGCAGAGAGGACAGGAGCAATCAGCCCCAGCATTTT. Residues: CASREDRSNQPQHF.

This clone was picked up a small number of times. The chain is built from TRBV27 and TRBJ1-1, with 11 positions matching TRBD1. This CDR3 has 15 residues. V lost 5 bases and J lost 3; bases outside the gene matches: 5. CDR1 MNHEY and CDR2 SMNVEV come from the germline V gene (reference sequence). CDR3 sequence: CASSARDRGYTEAFF. The CDR3 nucleotides are TGTGCCAGCAGTGCCCGGGACAGGGGGTACACTGAAGCTTTCTTT.

V and J are TRBV7-2 and TRBJ1-2; D call uncertain. The CDR3 runs 12 residues. CDR1 is SGHTA and CDR2 is FQGNSA in the germline V gene. The CDR3 loop reads CASHEGINGYTF. As DNA, the CDR3 is TGTGCTTCACATGAGGGTATCAATGGCTACACCTTC.

This clone came up once. The chain employs TRBV7-6 and TRBJ2-7; 11 bases agree with TRBD2. The CDR3 runs to 19 residues. The junction had 11 bases not matched to a gene; V was cut back by 1 base and J by 0 bases. From germline, CDR1 is SGHVS and CDR2 FNYEAQ. The CDR3 loop is CASSLGGRGLAGGSYEQYF. The CDR3, as DNA: TGTGCCAGCAGCTTAGGAGGGAGGGGTCTAGCGGGGGGCTCCTACGAGCAGTACTTC.

The V gene is TRBV11-1, the J gene TRBJ1-1; the match to TRBD1 covers 7 bases. In germline, CDR1 is SGHAT, CDR2 FQDESV (reference sequence). V gave up 7 bases and J gave up 7 bases; unmatched junction bases: 9. CDR3 size: 13 residues. CDR3 region: CASKMETGFEAFF. The DNA for the CDR3 is TGTGCCAGCAAAATGGAGACAGGGTTTGAAGCTTTCTTT. Combining the CDR3 with reference TRBV11-1 and TRBJ1-1 gives the whole variable domain EAEVAQSPRYKITEKSQAVAFWCDPISGHATLYWYRQILGQGPELLVQFQDESVVDDSQLPKDRFSAERLKGVDSTLKIQPAELGDSAMYLCASKMETGFEAFFGQGTRLTVV.

The V gene is TRBV29-1, the J gene TRBJ2-2; D is ambiguous. The CDR3 consists of 13 residues. Germline-derived CDR1 and CDR2 are SQVTM and ANQGSEA. V dropped 6 bases and J dropped 8 bases, with 16 bases sitting between them. CDR3 DNA: TGCAGCGTATCCCTAGAAATTACGGGGGAGCTGTTTTTT. It codes for CSVSLEITGELFF.

The chain has TRBV12-3 or TRBV12-4 and TRBJ2-1; D is undetermined. Deletions cut 5 bases from V and 4 bases from J, with 9 bases between. CDR3 length: 13 residues. CDR3 sequence (DNA): TGTGCCAGCAGTCGAGGAACATACAATGAGCAGTTCTTC. Its translation is CASSRGTYNEQFF.

This chain uses TRBV12-2 with TRBJ2-7; the table's D gene call, TRBD2, was not cross checked with the DNA. TRBV12-2 is tagged as a pseudogene. The CDR3 has 16 residues. CDR3 residues: CASRLVGGTSPYEQYF. CDR3 bases: TGTGCAAGTCGCTTAGTCGGAGGGACTAGTCCCTACGAGCAGTACTTC.

The chain joins TRBV19 to TRBJ2-7; 12 bases map to TRBD2. V shed 1 base and J 1 base; nucleotides not matched to a gene: 2. This CDR3 is built from 16 residues. The germline V gene has CDR1 LNHDA and CDR2 SQIVND (reference sequence). CDR3 nucleotide sequence: TGTGCCAGTAGTATAGGAACTAGCGGGAGGTCCTACGAGCAGTACTTC. This codes for CASSIGTSGRSYEQYF.

This clone occurred a few times. The chain links TRBV2 to TRBJ2-7, with D possibly being TRBD2 (6 bases). This CDR3 spans 10 amino acids. Germline CDR1 and CDR2: SNHLY and FYNNEI. Trimming removed 8 bases from V and 5 bases from J, with 7 bases in between. This chain's CDR3 is CASGEDEQYF. CDR3 sequence (DNA): TGTGCCAGCGGGGAGGACGAGCAGTACTTC.

J is TRBJ2-1 and V is TRBV2, with 7 bases fitting TRBD2. V lost 2 bases and J lost 6; bases outside the gene matches: 7. CDR1 and CDR2 (germline): SNHLY, FYNNEI. The CDR3 totals 15 residues. CDR3 coding DNA: TGTGCCAGCAGTGAAAGCCCCTGGGGGGGCAATGAGCAGTTCTTC. Residues: CASSESPWGGNEQFF.

The rearrangement links TRBV12-3 or TRBV12-4 to TRBJ2-7, with 9 bases lining up with TRBD1. With 5 bases clipped from V and 3 bases from J, the junction kept 2 bases outside the gene matches. CDR3 length: 13 amino acids. The CDR3 region is CASSPGQGYEQYF. CDR3 coding DNA: TGTGCCAGCAGTCCGGGACAGGGCTACGAGCAGTACTTC.

The CDR3 DNA is TGTGCCATCAGGGCTCCGGACAGCCAAAATGAGCAGTTCTTC. Its translation: CAIRAPDSQNEQFF. This chain links TRBV10-3 with TRBJ2-1; D is perhaps TRBD1 (6 bases). The CDR3 is 14 amino acids. The ends were cut back, 6 bases at V and 7 bases at J, with 16 bases in the middle. CDR1 and CDR2 (germline): ENHRY, SYGVKD.

The V and J genes are TRBV9 and TRBJ2-1; 10 positions agree with TRBD2. The germline V gene has CDR1 SGDLS and CDR2 YYNGEE. The CDR3 contains 17 residues. V was clipped by 0 bases and J by 2 bases; unmatched bases: 5. CDR3 sequence (DNA): TGTGCCAGCAGCGTAGGGCTAGCGGGAGATCCCTACAATGAGCAGTTCTTC. Its translation is CASSVGLAGDPYNEQFF.

This sequence joins TRBV7-9 and TRBJ2-1; a possible D gene is TRBD2 (6 bases). Deletions cut 4 bases from V and 2 bases from J, with 12 bases between. The CDR3 is 15 residues long. CDR1 is SEHNR and CDR2 is FQNEAQ in the germline V gene (reference sequence). The CDR3 region is CASSWGDGAYNEQFF. The DNA of the CDR3 is TGTGCCAGCAGCTGGGGGGACGGAGCCTACAATGAGCAGTTCTTC.

The chain has TRBV30 and TRBJ1-2; D remains unclear. The CDR3 extends over 14 amino acids. Per the germline V gene, CDR1 is GTSNPN and CDR2 is SVGIG (reference sequence). Trimming left V 1 base short and J 0 bases short, with 9 bases between. CDR3 in amino acids: CAWSGERANYGYTF. CDR3 coding DNA: TGTGCCTGGAGTGGTGAGAGAGCTAACTATGGCTACACCTTC.

This clone was seen once. V is TRBV5-6 and J is TRBJ2-7, with 8 nucleotides matching TRBD2. This CDR3 comprises 15 residues. V gave up 4 bases and J gave up 3 bases; unmatched junction bases: 9. Per germline, CDR1 SGHDT and CDR2 YYEEEE. The DNA of the CDR3 is TGTGCCAGCAGCCCCCTGGGTACTAGCGGCTACGAGCAGTACTTC. Translating gives CASSPLGTSGYEQYF.

The chain employs TRBV2 and TRBJ1-5, with 10 positions matching TRBD1. The CDR3 runs to 13 residues. The trim removed 7 bases at V and 4 bases at J, leaving 1 base unmatched. Germline assignment: CDR1 SNHLY and CDR2 FYNNEI. CDR3: CASKGQGNQPQHF. The CDR3 coding sequence is TGTGCCAGCAAGGGACAGGGGAATCAGCCCCAGCATTTT.

V and J are TRBV9 and TRBJ2-7; a possible D gene is TRBD2 (6 bases). This CDR3 has 14 residues. Per germline, CDR1 SGDLS and CDR2 YYNGEE. V lost 2 bases and J 2 bases, leaving 11 bases between the germline ends. Written as DNA, the CDR3 is TGTGCCAGCAGCGTCGGGACTCAACCCTACGAGCAGTACTTC. Its protein is CASSVGTQPYEQYF.

A few counts support this clone. V is TRBV7-2 and J is TRBJ1-1, with 7 bases identical to TRBD1. With V trimmed by 4 bases and J by 5 bases, 4 bases remained unmatched. The CDR3 sequence is 13 residues long. Germline V gene data show CDR1 as SGHTA and CDR2 as FQGNSA. The CDR3, as DNA: TGTGCCAGCAGCTCGGGACAGATTACTGAAGCTTTCTTT. Its translation: CASSSGQITEAFF.